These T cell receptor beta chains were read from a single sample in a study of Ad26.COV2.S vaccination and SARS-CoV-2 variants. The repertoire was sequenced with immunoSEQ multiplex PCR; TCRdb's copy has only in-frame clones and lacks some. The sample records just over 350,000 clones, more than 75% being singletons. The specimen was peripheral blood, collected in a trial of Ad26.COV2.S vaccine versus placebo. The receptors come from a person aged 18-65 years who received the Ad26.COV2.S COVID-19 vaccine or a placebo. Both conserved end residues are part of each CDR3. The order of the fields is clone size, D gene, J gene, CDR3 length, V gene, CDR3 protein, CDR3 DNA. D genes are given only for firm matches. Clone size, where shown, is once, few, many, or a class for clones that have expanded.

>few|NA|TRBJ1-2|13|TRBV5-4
CASSLGGSYGYTF
TGTGCCAGCAGCTTGGGCGGGTCCTATGGCTACACCTTC
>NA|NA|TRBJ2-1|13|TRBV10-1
CASSEYKYNEQFF
TGCGCCAGCAGTGAGTACAAATACAATGAGCAGTTCTTC
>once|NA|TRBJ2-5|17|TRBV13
CASSLPHGGEYQETQYF
TGTGCCAGCAGCTTACCCCACGGCGGGGAGTACCAAGAGACCCAGTACTTC
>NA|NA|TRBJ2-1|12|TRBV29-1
CSVEGGPDEQFF
TGCAGCGTTGAAGGGGGACCTGATGAGCAGTTCTTC
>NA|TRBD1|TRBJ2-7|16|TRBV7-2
CASRLIAGTGVGEQYF
TGTGCCAGCAGACTCATAGCCGGGACAGGGGTCGGGGAGCAGTACTTC
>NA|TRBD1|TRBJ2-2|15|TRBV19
CASRSGTGAPGELFF
TGTGCCAGTAGATCCGGGACAGGGGCCCCCGGGGAGCTGTTTTTT
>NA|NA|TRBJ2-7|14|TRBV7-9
CASSTGGRASGQYF
TGTGCCAGCAGCACAGGAGGTAGGGCTTCCGGGCAGTACTTC
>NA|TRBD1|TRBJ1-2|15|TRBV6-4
CASSPSRTGDYGYTF
TGTGCCAGCAGTCCGAGTAGGACAGGGGACTATGGCTACACCTTC
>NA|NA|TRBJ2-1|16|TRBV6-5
CASSYSDGVPNWEQFF
TGTGCCAGCAGTTACTCAGACGGGGTACCAAATTGGGAGCAGTTCTTC
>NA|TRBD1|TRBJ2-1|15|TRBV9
CASSVDGQGYNEQFF
TGTGCCAGCAGCGTAGACGGACAGGGGTACAATGAGCAGTTCTTC
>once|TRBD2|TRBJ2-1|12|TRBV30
CAGTSGRTSPFF
TGTGCCGGTACTAGCGGGAGGACCTCGCCGTTCTTC
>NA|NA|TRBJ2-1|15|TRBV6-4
CASSLAVGTYNEQFF
TGTGCCAGCTCGCTGGCGGTAGGGACCTACAATGAGCAGTTCTTC
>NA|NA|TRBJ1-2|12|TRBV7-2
CASSEGHAGYTF
TGTGCCAGCAGCGAAGGACACGCCGGCTACACCTTC
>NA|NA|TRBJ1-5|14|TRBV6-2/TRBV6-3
CASSFGGDNQPQHF
TGTGCCAGCAGTTTTGGGGGGGACAATCAGCCCCAGCATTTT
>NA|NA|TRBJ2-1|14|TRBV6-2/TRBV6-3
CASSFAASYNEQFF
TGTGCCAGCAGTTTTGCGGCCTCCTACAATGAGCAGTTCTTC
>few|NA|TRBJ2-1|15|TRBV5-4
CASRSGLPSYNEQFF
TGTGCCAGCAGATCCGGACTCCCTTCCTACAATGAGCAGTTCTTC
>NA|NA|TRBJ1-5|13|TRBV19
CASRINSNQPQHF
TGTGCCAGTAGGATCAATAGCAATCAGCCCCAGCATTTT
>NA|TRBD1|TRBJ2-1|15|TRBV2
CASSDPTGSPNEQFF
TGTGCCAGCAGTGATCCGACAGGGTCCCCCAATGAGCAGTTCTTC
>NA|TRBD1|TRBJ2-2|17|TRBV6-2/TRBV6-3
CASSYYGQGAFAGELFF
TGTGCCAGCAGTTACTACGGACAGGGGGCCTTCGCCGGGGAGCTGTTTTTT
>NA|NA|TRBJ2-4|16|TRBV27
CASTPSGRLAKNIQYF
TGTGCCAGCACCCCATCCGGACGGTTAGCCAAAAACATTCAGTACTTC
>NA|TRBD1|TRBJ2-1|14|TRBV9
CASSARGPGGEQFF
TGTGCCAGCAGCGCTAGGGGCCCAGGGGGTGAGCAGTTCTTC
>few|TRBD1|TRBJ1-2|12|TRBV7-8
CASSPGQGNYTF
TGTGCCAGCAGTCCCGGACAGGGGAACTACACCTTC
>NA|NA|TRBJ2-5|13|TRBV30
CAWNRQDQETQYF
TGTGCCTGGAATAGACAGGACCAAGAGACCCAGTACTTC
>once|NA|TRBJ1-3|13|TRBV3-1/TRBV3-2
CAVLQSSGNTIYF
TGTGCCGTACTTCAGTCCTCTGGAAACACCATATATTTT
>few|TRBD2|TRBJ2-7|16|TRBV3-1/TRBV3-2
CASSQGGVTSGYEQYF
TGTGCCAGCAGCCAAGGGGGAGTTACTAGCGGGTACGAGCAGTACTTC
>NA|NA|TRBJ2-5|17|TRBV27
CASSLTSTVNPWETQYF
TGTGCCAGCAGTTTGACGTCCACGGTAAACCCGTGGGAGACCCAGTACTTC
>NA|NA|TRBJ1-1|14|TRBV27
CASRQGEVNTEAFF
TGTGCCAGCAGGCAGGGAGAAGTGAACACTGAAGCTTTCTTT